This T cell receptor beta chain was identified during a study of CD8 T cells in Susac syndrome. Reverse transcription of roughly 0.5 to 1 ug RNA used random hexamers. Multiplex immunoSEQ PCR targeted 54 Vbeta and 13 Jbeta TCR beta segments. TCRdb re-called the immunoSEQ multiplex PCR reads with MiXCR, one entry per CDR3 protein. The table shows approximately 120,000 distinct CDR3 sequences, with 90% to 98% occurring only once. This CDR3 is built from 14 residues. Germline V CDR1 and CDR2: SGHTS, YDEGEE. V was cut by 5 bases and J by 4 bases, with 12 bases left in between. From blood CD8+ and CD4+ T cells, the TCR beta chain was sequenced.

The clonotype comes from a human donor in good health. The sequencing input was CD4+ T cells from PBMCs. This chain links TRBV5-8 with TRBJ1-4; D unresolved. This chain's CDR3 is CASRHVNSNEKLFF. As DNA, the CDR3 is TGTGCCAGCAGACACGTTAATAGTAATGAAAAACTGTTTTTT.